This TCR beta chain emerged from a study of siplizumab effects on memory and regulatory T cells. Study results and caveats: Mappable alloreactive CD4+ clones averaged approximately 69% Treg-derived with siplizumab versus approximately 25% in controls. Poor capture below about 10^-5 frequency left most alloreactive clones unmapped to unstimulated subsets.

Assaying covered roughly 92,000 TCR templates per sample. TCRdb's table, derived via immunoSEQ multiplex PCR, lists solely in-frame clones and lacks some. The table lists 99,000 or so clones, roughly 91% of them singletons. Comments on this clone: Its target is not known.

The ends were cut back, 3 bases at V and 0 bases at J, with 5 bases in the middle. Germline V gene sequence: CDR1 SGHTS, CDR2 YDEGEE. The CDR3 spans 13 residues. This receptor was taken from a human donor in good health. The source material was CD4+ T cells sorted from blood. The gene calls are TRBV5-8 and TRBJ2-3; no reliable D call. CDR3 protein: CASSSASTDTQYF. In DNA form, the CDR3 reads TGTGCCAGCAGCTCCGCCAGCACAGATACGCAGTATTTT. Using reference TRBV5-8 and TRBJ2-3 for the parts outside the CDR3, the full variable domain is EAGVTQSPTHLIKTRGQQATLRCSPISGHTSVYWYQQALGLGLQFLLWYDEGEERNRGNFPPRFSGRQFPNYSSELNVNALELEDSALYLCASSSASTDTQYFGPGTRLTVL.